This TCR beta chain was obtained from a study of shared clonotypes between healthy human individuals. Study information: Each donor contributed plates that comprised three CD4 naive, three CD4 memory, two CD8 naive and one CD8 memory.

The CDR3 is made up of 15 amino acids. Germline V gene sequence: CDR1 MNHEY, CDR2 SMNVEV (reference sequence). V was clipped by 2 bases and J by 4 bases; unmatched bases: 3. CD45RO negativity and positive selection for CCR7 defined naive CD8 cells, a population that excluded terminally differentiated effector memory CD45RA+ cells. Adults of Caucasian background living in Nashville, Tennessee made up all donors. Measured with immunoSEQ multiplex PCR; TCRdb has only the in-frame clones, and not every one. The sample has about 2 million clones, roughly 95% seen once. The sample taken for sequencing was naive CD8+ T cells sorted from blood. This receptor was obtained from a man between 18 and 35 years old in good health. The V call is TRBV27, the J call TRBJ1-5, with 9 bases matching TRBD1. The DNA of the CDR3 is TGTGCCAGCAGTTTACGGGGACAGGGAAATCAGCCCCAGCATTTT. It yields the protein CASSLRGQGNQPQHF.